Shown below are 20 T cell receptor beta chains from a single sample sequenced in a study of cytomegalovirus exposure and HLA in healthy donors. The PCR was carried out with 60 Vbeta primers and 13 Jbeta primers. The data were produced by immunoSEQ multiplex PCR, yet TCRdb's version contains in-frame clones alone and is incomplete. The sample lists 210,000 or so clones; approximately 81% were seen once. The sample taken for sequencing was PBMCs. The receptors originated from a human donor in good health.

This rearrangement joins TRBV27 to TRBJ1-3, with TRBD1 matching over 10 bases. J lost 2 bases, V lost 4 bases, and 8 bases had no gene match. Germline values: CDR1 MNHEY, CDR2 SMNVEV (reference sequence). CDR3 length: 17 residues. The CDR3 nucleotides read TGTGCCAGCAGTTCTTTGGGACAGGGGAGGGCTGGAAACACCATATATTTT. Translated: CASSSLGQGRAGNTIYF.

The rearrangement links TRBV6-5 to TRBJ2-7; 12 nucleotides line up with TRBD2. With 5 bases clipped from V and 4 bases from J, the junction kept 3 bases outside the gene matches. There are 14 residues in the CDR3. The germline V gene encodes CDR1 MNHEY and CDR2 SVGAGI. The CDR3 protein is CASSLAGGRYEQYF. CDR3 DNA sequence: TGTGCCAGCAGTCTAGCGGGAGGGAGGTACGAGCAGTACTTC.

The rearrangement links TRBV5-1 to TRBJ2-7; D possibly corresponds to TRBD1 (6 bases). Germline CDR1 SGHRS, CDR2 YFSETQ. CDR3 length: 13 residues. V was trimmed by 4 bases and J by 4 bases, leaving 12 bases between them. CDR3 in amino acids: CASSPQGEYEQYF. The CDR3 DNA follows: TGCGCCAGCAGCCCACAGGGCGAGTACGAGCAGTACTTC.

This clone came up once. This sequence joins TRBV19 and TRBJ1-2; 8 bases align to TRBD1. The V gene's germline CDR1 is LNHDA and CDR2 SQIVND (reference sequence). The CDR3 covers 13 residues. After removal of 6 bases from V and 4 bases from J, the junction contained 4 bases not matched to a gene. The CDR3 coding sequence is TGTGCCAGTAGCCACAGGGGGGGCTATGGCTACACCTTC. It codes for CASSHRGGYGYTF.

The J gene is TRBJ2-1, the V gene TRBV11-1; 9 bases align to TRBD1. The J segment lost 2 bases and the V segment lost 2 bases, leaving 7 bases of the junction unmatched. Germline V gene sequence: CDR1 SGHAT, CDR2 FQDESV (reference sequence). The CDR3 is 17 residues long. CDR3 coding DNA: TGTGCCAGCAGCTTAAAACAGGGGGCGACCACCTACAATGAGCAGTTCTTC. It specifies CASSLKQGATTYNEQFF.

The V call is TRBV19, the J call TRBJ2-3; D possibly corresponds to TRBD1 (5 bases). The CDR3 loop spans 15 amino acids. Germline assignment: CDR1 LNHDA and CDR2 SQIVND (reference sequence). The ends were cut back, 3 bases at V and 4 bases at J, with 14 bases in the middle. In DNA, the CDR3 is TGTGCCAGTAGTATCGGAAACTTAGGGGCAGATACGCAGTATTTT. Amino acid sequence: CASSIGNLGADTQYF.

The V gene is TRBV7-9, the J gene TRBJ2-3; D unclear. Germline V gene lookup returns CDR1 SEHNR and CDR2 FQNEAQ (reference sequence). Trimming pared 4 bases from V and 6 bases from J, leaving 8 bases between. The CDR3 sequence is 12 residues long. The CDR3 protein is CASSSESDTQYF. CDR3 DNA sequence: TGTGCCAGCAGCTCGGAGTCGGATACGCAGTATTTT. The full variable domain, in which reference TRBV7-9 and TRBJ2-3 provide the parts outside the CDR3, is DTGVSQNPRHKITKRGQNVTFRCDPISEHNRLYWYRQTLGQGPEFLTYFQNEAQLEKSRLLSDRFSAERPKGSFSTLEIQRTEQGDSAMYLCASSSESDTQYFGPGTRLTVL.

The V call is TRBV6-6, the J call TRBJ1-1; D remains unclear. The CDR3 has 15 amino acids. Germline lookup yields CDR1 MNHNY and CDR2 SVGAGI (reference sequence). The V end lost 6 bases, the J end lost 1 base, and 15 bases lay between the germline ends. The CDR3 region is CASRGRAGGNTEAFF. CDR3 sequence (DNA): TGTGCCAGCAGGGGAAGAGCGGGCGGGAACACTGAAGCTTTCTTT.

V gene TRBV6-5 combines with J gene TRBJ2-5; 9 bases map to TRBD2. Germline V lookup: CDR1 MNHEY, CDR2 SVGAGI. The CDR3 has 14 residues. V shed 6 bases and J 4 bases; nucleotides not matched to a gene: 6. The CDR3 loop reads CASRPGGGVETQYF. CDR3 in DNA: TGTGCCAGCAGACCCGGCGGGGGGGTAGAGACCCAGTACTTC.

This clone came up a few times. The chain employs TRBV5-1 and TRBJ1-2; TRBD1 might be the D (5 bases). CDR1 SGHRS and CDR2 YFSETQ come from the germline V gene. The CDR3 extends over 13 amino acids. V lost 5 bases and J 7 bases, leaving 15 bases between the germline ends. CDR3: CASSSDGDFGYTF. In DNA form, the CDR3 reads TGCGCCAGCAGTTCGGACGGGGACTTTGGCTACACCTTC. The full variable domain, in which reference TRBV5-1 and TRBJ1-2 provide the parts outside the CDR3, is KAGVTQTPRYLIKTRGQQVTLSCSPISGHRSVSWYQQTPGQGLQFLFEYFSETQRNKGNFPGRFSGRQFSNSRSEMNVSTLELGDSALYLCASSSDGDFGYTFGSGTRLTVV.

This chain uses TRBV9 with TRBJ2-1, with 8 bases identical to TRBD2. This CDR3 has 17 amino acids. CDR1 and CDR2 (germline): SGDLS, YYNGEE. The junction had 16 bases not matched to a gene; V was cut back by 4 bases and J by 7 bases. Written as DNA, the CDR3 is TGTGCCAGCAGCCCCCGGGTAGCGGGACTCCCTGGGAATGAGCAGTTCTTC. It codes for CASSPRVAGLPGNEQFF.

The chain joins TRBV7-9 to TRBJ1-2; no firm D call. Germline V gene lookup returns CDR1 SEHNR and CDR2 FQNEAQ (reference sequence). The CDR3 consists of 14 residues. V gave up 5 bases and J gave up 4 bases, with 14 bases separating them. The CDR3 DNA sequence: TGTGCCAGCAGCCCGGCGGGGTTCGCCTATGGCTACACCTTC. It encodes CASSPAGFAYGYTF.

This chain joins TRBV28 and TRBJ2-7; TRBD2 agrees at 7 bases. CDR1 and CDR2 (germline): MDHEN, SYDVKM. Trimming removed 10 bases from V and 3 bases from J; junction bases left unmatched: 0. This CDR3 region has 10 residues. CDR3 sequence reads: CATSGYEQYF. Written as DNA, the CDR3 is TGTGCCACTAGCGGCTACGAGCAGTACTTC.

V is TRBV9 and J is TRBJ2-1, with 8 nucleotides matching TRBD1. The CDR3 is made up of 17 amino acids. Germline V gives CDR1 SGDLS, CDR2 YYNGEE. Trimming took 0 bases from V and 4 from J; bases not matched to a gene: 9. CDR3 residues: CASSVAPGQVIYNEQFF. In nucleotides, the CDR3 is TGTGCCAGCAGCGTAGCCCCGGGACAGGTTATATACAATGAGCAGTTCTTC. The variable domain in full, with the rest retrieved from reference TRBV9 and TRBJ2-1, is DSGVTQTPKHLITATGQRVTLRCSPRSGDLSVYWYQQSLDQGLQFLIQYYNGEERAKGNILERFSAQQFPDLHSELNLSSLELGDSALYFCASSVAPGQVIYNEQFFGPGTRLTVL.

This rearrangement joins TRBV30 to TRBJ2-7; 8 bases map to TRBD2. Per germline, CDR1 GTSNPN and CDR2 SVGIG (reference sequence). Trimming at V came to 7 bases and at J to 0 bases, leaving 8 bases not matched to a gene. CDR3 length: 14 amino acids. The CDR3 is CASQGGGSSYEQYF. The CDR3 nucleotides are TGTGCCTCCCAGGGCGGGGGGAGCTCCTACGAGCAGTACTTC.

The V call is TRBV19, the J call TRBJ2-3; 9 bases fit TRBD1. The CDR3 runs to 15 residues. V dropped 6 bases and J dropped 0; count of bases not matched to a gene: 4. Germline CDR1 LNHDA, CDR2 SQIVND (reference sequence). The CDR3 loop is CASRDRGKSTDTQYF. The CDR3, as DNA: TGTGCCAGTAGAGACAGGGGGAAAAGCACAGATACGCAGTATTTT.

Written as DNA, the CDR3 is TGCGCCAGCAGCTTGCCAGGGGGAATGAACACTGAAGCTTTCTTT. As protein: CASSLPGGMNTEAFF. The genes are TRBV5-1 and TRBJ1-1; 7 nucleotides line up with TRBD1. Germline V gene data show CDR1 as SGHRS and CDR2 as YFSETQ. J lost 0 bases, V lost 1 base, and 3 bases had no gene match. The CDR3 is 15 residues long.

V and J are TRBV11-2 and TRBJ1-2, with D possibly being TRBD1 (6 bases). Germline lookup yields CDR1 SGHAT and CDR2 FQNNGV. The CDR3 has 14 amino acids. Trimming removed 5 bases from V and 4 bases from J, with 14 bases in between. This CDR3 reads CASSPTGGPYGYTF. The CDR3 DNA reads TGTGCCAGCAGCCCAACCGGGGGGCCCTATGGCTACACCTTC. The variable domain in full, completed from reference TRBV11-2 and TRBJ1-2, reads EAGVAQSPRYKIIEKRQSVAFWCNPISGHATLYWYQQILGQGPKLLIQFQNNGVVDDSQLPKDRFSAERLKGVDSTLKIQPAKLEDSAVYLCASSPTGGPYGYTFGSGTRLTVV.

The table lists this clone with a count of one. The chain carries TRBV9 and TRBJ2-3; 7 bases fit TRBD1. Per the germline V gene, CDR1 is SGDLS and CDR2 is YYNGEE. With 4 bases clipped from V and 4 bases from J, the junction kept 6 bases outside the gene matches. The CDR3 sequence is 14 residues long. Here the CDR3 reads CASSPQTGPDTQYF. CDR3 nucleotide sequence: TGTGCCAGCAGCCCGCAGACAGGGCCAGATACGCAGTATTTT.

This sequence joins TRBV6-6 and TRBJ1-5, with TRBD1 identical over 7 bases. Germline V lookup: CDR1 MNHNY, CDR2 SVGAGI (reference sequence). This CDR3 spans 15 amino acids. The J segment lost 5 bases and the V segment lost 2 bases, leaving 6 bases of the junction unmatched. The CDR3 DNA follows: TGTGCCAGCAGTTACATCAGGGGGGCGGATCAGCCCCAGCATTTT. Translation: CASSYIRGADQPQHF.